The clone carrying this TCR beta chain was recorded only once. Its specificity is not known. The table came from immunoSEQ multiplex PCR; TCRdb's copy has only in-frame clones and leaves some out. The data contain a few hundred thousand clones, roughly 96% of them seen just once; the ten biggest clones take up 0.32%. There were no recent acute infections or vaccinations among the donors, who were healthy HIV-negative adults. This sample was included in a study of shared clonotypes between healthy human individuals. V was trimmed by 2 bases and J by 1 base, leaving 8 bases between them. CDR1 is MDHEN and CDR2 is SYDVKM in the germline V gene. This CDR3 is 14 amino acids long. Notes on the study in general: The sharing of 4% to 5.5% of naive CD4 clonotypes was seen across a handful of donors.

This clonotype originated in a man younger than 45 in good health. The chain carries TRBV28 and TRBJ1-1; D remains unclear. The specimen was memory CD8+ T cells sorted from blood. Stated subset: CD45RO+ cells pooled with CCR7-negative TemRA cells. CDR3 protein: CASSLPRENTEAFF. The CDR3 DNA reads TGTGCCAGCAGTTTACCCCGGGAGAACACTGAAGCTTTCTTT. Looking up the rest from reference TRBV28 and TRBJ1-1 gives the full variable domain: DVKVTQSSRYLVKRTGEKVFLECVQDMDHENMFWYRQDPGLGLRLIYFSYDVKMKEKGDIPEGYSVSREKKERFSLILESASTNQTSMYLCASSLPRENTEAFFGQGTRLTVV.